Listed below are T cell receptor beta chains from one sample, sequenced in a study of cytomegalovirus exposure and HLA in healthy donors. Some clones are missing from TCRdb's copy, which holds only in-frame ones; the method was immunoSEQ multiplex PCR. Of approximately 99,000 clones in the sample, approximately 94% are singletons; the top ten hold 0.65% to 0.7%. Sequencing was done on a sample of PBMCs. The receptors were sampled from a woman between 18 and 30 years old in good health and CMV-seronegative. CDR3s include the opening cysteine and the closing phenylalanine or tryptophan. D genes are given only for firm matches. Only some rows state a clone size, as once, few, many or a class for expanded clones.

CDR3 protein: CAGGFGGAQNTGELFF; CDR3 DNA: TGTGCCGGCGGATTTGGGGGGGCCCAAAACACCGGGGAGCTGTTTTTT; clone size: once; V gene: TRBV28; J gene: TRBJ2-2; D gene: .
CDR3 protein: CASSQEPAGAGNTIYF; CDR3 DNA: TGCGCCAGCAGCCAAGAACCGGCGGGGGCTGGAAACACCATATATTTT; clone size: .; V gene: TRBV4-1; J gene: TRBJ1-3; D gene: .
CDR3 protein: CASSMPDTINNSPLHF; CDR3 DNA: TGTGCCAGTAGTATGCCCGACACGATAAATAATTCACCCCTCCACTTT; clone size: .; V gene: TRBV19; J gene: TRBJ1-6; D gene: .
CDR3 protein: CASSVEWGTRVYF; CDR3 DNA: TGTGCCAGCAGCGTAGAATGGGGGACTAGGGTATACTTC; clone size: once; V gene: TRBV9; J gene: TRBJ2-5; D gene: TRBD2
CDR3 protein: CASSRTGVPPRAQYF; CDR3 DNA: TGTGCCAGCAGCCGGACAGGGGTGCCCCCCAGAGCGCAGTATTTT; clone size: .; V gene: TRBV6-4; J gene: TRBJ2-3; D gene: TRBD1
CDR3 protein: CASSYSTPGGSPLHF; CDR3 DNA: TGTGCCAGCAGTTACTCGACCCCAGGAGGTTCACCCCTCCACTTT; clone size: .; V gene: TRBV6-5; J gene: TRBJ1-6; D gene: .
CDR3 protein: CASSGLRDRENYGYTF; CDR3 DNA: TGTGCCAGCAGCGGACTCCGGGACAGGGAAAACTATGGCTACACCTTC; clone size: .; V gene: TRBV9; J gene: TRBJ1-2; D gene: TRBD1
CDR3 protein: CASSPIGTGGWEQYF; CDR3 DNA: TGTGCCAGCTCACCAATCGGGACAGGAGGATGGGAGCAGTACTTC; clone size: once; V gene: TRBV18; J gene: TRBJ2-7; D gene: TRBD1
CDR3 protein: CSVEESRANVLTF; CDR3 DNA: TGCAGCGTTGAAGAGTCCAGGGCCAACGTCCTGACTTTC; clone size: .; V gene: TRBV29-1; J gene: TRBJ2-6; D gene: .
CDR3 protein: CASSQGASGASYEQYF; CDR3 DNA: TGCGCCAGCAGCCAAGGGGCTAGCGGGGCATCCTACGAGCAGTACTTC; clone size: .; V gene: TRBV4-1; J gene: TRBJ2-7; D gene: TRBD2
CDR3 protein: CASSQADRRQGAGEKLFF; CDR3 DNA: TGCGCCAGCAGCCAAGCCGACCGAAGACAGGGGGCCGGTGAAAAACTGTTTTTT; clone size: .; V gene: TRBV4-1; J gene: TRBJ1-4; D gene: TRBD1
CDR3 protein: CASRRLRGQFYEQYF; CDR3 DNA: TGTGCCAGCAGGAGGCTCCGGGGACAGTTCTACGAGCAGTACTTC; clone size: .; V gene: TRBV6-5; J gene: TRBJ2-7; D gene: TRBD1
CDR3 protein: CASSQEYSRGRAGHRQFF; CDR3 DNA: TGCGCCAGCAGCCAAGAATACTCTCGGGGGAGAGCAGGGCATCGGCAGTTCTTC; clone size: .; V gene: TRBV4-1; J gene: TRBJ2-1; D gene: .
CDR3 protein: CASSLTLAGGQDTQYF; CDR3 DNA: TGTGCCAGCAGCTTAACCCTAGCGGGGGGCCAAGATACGCAGTATTTT; clone size: .; V gene: TRBV7-3; J gene: TRBJ2-3; D gene: TRBD2
CDR3 protein: CASSPQPGGTEAFF; CDR3 DNA: TGTGCCAGCAGCCCTCAGCCCGGCGGCACTGAAGCTTTCTTT; clone size: .; V gene: TRBV7-2; J gene: TRBJ1-1; D gene: .
CDR3 protein: CASKDTYEQYF; CDR3 DNA: TGTGCCAGCAAGGACACCTACGAGCAGTACTTC; clone size: .; V gene: TRBV28; J gene: TRBJ2-7; D gene: .
CDR3 protein: CASSPDRGREQFF; CDR3 DNA: TGTGCCAGCAGCCCGGACAGAGGACGTGAGCAGTTCTTC; clone size: .; V gene: TRBV14; J gene: TRBJ2-1; D gene: .
CDR3 protein: CASSSRGRYGYTF; CDR3 DNA: TGTGCCAGTAGTTCACGGGGGAGGTATGGCTACACCTTC; clone size: once; V gene: TRBV19; J gene: TRBJ1-2; D gene: .
CDR3 protein: CASTRDRGPSYEQYF; CDR3 DNA: TGTGCCAGCACCAGAGACAGGGGCCCCTCCTACGAGCAGTACTTC; clone size: few; V gene: TRBV6-1; J gene: TRBJ2-7; D gene: TRBD1
CDR3 protein: CASSPGQGRVEKLFF; CDR3 DNA: TGTGCCAGCAGCCCAGGACAGGGACGGGTGGAAAAACTGTTTTTT; clone size: .; V gene: TRBV7-6; J gene: TRBJ1-4; D gene: TRBD1
CDR3 protein: CASTETSGGAFEQYF; CDR3 DNA: TGCGCCAGCACCGAGACTAGCGGGGGGGCCTTCGAGCAGTACTTC; clone size: .; V gene: TRBV5-1; J gene: TRBJ2-7; D gene: TRBD2
CDR3 protein: CASSATGDLPIGYTF; CDR3 DNA: TGCGCCAGCAGCGCTACAGGGGATTTGCCGATAGGCTACACCTTC; clone size: .; V gene: TRBV5-1; J gene: TRBJ1-2; D gene: TRBD1
CDR3 protein: CASSLSGTGGRGYTF; CDR3 DNA: TGTGCCAGCAGTTTATCGGGCACAGGGGGCCGTGGCTACACCTTC; clone size: .; V gene: TRBV27; J gene: TRBJ1-2; D gene: TRBD1
CDR3 protein: CASSLSLDQPQHF; CDR3 DNA: TGTGCCAGCAGTTTATCTCTAGATCAGCCCCAGCATTTT; clone size: .; V gene: TRBV27; J gene: TRBJ1-5; D gene: .
CDR3 protein: CASSDLAGGLETQYF; CDR3 DNA: TGTGCCAGCAGTGATCTAGCGGGGGGTTTGGAGACCCAGTACTTC; clone size: .; V gene: TRBV6-1; J gene: TRBJ2-5; D gene: TRBD2
CDR3 protein: CASSPRAGTGVEDTEAFF; CDR3 DNA: TGTGCCAGCAGCCCGAGAGCCGGGACAGGGGTGGAGGACACTGAAGCTTTCTTT; clone size: .; V gene: TRBV7-6; J gene: TRBJ1-1; D gene: TRBD1
CDR3 protein: CASSSRTATSYEQYF; CDR3 DNA: TGTGCCAGCAGCTCCCGGACAGCAACCTCCTACGAGCAGTACTTC; clone size: once; V gene: TRBV11-2; J gene: TRBJ2-7; D gene: .
CDR3 protein: CASSFWDRGLYEQFF; CDR3 DNA: TGTGCCAGCAGCTTTTGGGACAGGGGATTATATGAGCAGTTCTTC; clone size: .; V gene: TRBV7-9; J gene: TRBJ2-1; D gene: TRBD1
CDR3 protein: CAQKPSAGRYNEQFF; CDR3 DNA: TGTGCCCAAAAACCAAGCGCCGGGAGGTACAATGAGCAGTTCTTC; clone size: .; V gene: TRBV6-9; J gene: TRBJ2-1; D gene: TRBD2
CDR3 protein: CASTPRGQGAYEQYF; CDR3 DNA: TGTGCCAGCACCCCACGGGGACAGGGGGCCTACGAGCAGTACTTC; clone size: once; V gene: TRBV11-2; J gene: TRBJ2-7; D gene: TRBD1
CDR3 protein: CASSSGEGFKDEQYF; CDR3 DNA: TGTGCCAGCAGCTCTGGGGAGGGGTTTAAGGACGAGCAGTACTTC; clone size: .; V gene: TRBV5-8; J gene: TRBJ2-7; D gene: TRBD2
CDR3 protein: CASYSTSGGWGLGNEQFF; CDR3 DNA: TGCGCCAGCTATTCTACTAGCGGGGGTTGGGGCCTAGGCAATGAGCAGTTCTTC; clone size: .; V gene: TRBV10-2; J gene: TRBJ2-1; D gene: TRBD2
CDR3 protein: CASSPAGGVGYGYTF; CDR3 DNA: TGTGCCAGCAGCCCTGCCGGGGGGGTGGGCTATGGCTACACCTTC; clone size: .; V gene: TRBV7-2; J gene: TRBJ1-2; D gene: .
CDR3 protein: CAISGTGLYGYTF; CDR3 DNA: TGTGCCATCAGTGGTACAGGGTTGTATGGCTACACCTTC; clone size: once; V gene: TRBV10-3; J gene: TRBJ1-2; D gene: .
CDR3 protein: CASSLRASGGLRNEQFF; CDR3 DNA: TGTGCCAGCAGCTTAAGGGCTAGCGGGGGGCTACGCAATGAGCAGTTCTTC; clone size: once; V gene: TRBV7-8; J gene: TRBJ2-1; D gene: TRBD2
CDR3 protein: CASSDRDRLPPEAFF; CDR3 DNA: TGTGCCAGCAGTGACCGGGACAGGCTTCCCCCTGAAGCTTTCTTT; clone size: few; V gene: TRBV6-1; J gene: TRBJ1-1; D gene: TRBD1
CDR3 protein: CASSRNPGGLVNEQFF; CDR3 DNA: TGTGCCAGCAGCCGTAACCCGGGGGGTCTTGTCAATGAGCAGTTCTTC; clone size: .; V gene: TRBV7-3; J gene: TRBJ2-1; D gene: TRBD2
CDR3 protein: CASSRLGGAGQETQYF; CDR3 DNA: TGTGCCAGCTCTCGTCTCGGGGGGGCCGGTCAAGAGACCCAGTACTTC; clone size: .; V gene: TRBV18; J gene: TRBJ2-5; D gene: TRBD2
CDR3 protein: CASSLDQNQPQHF; CDR3 DNA: TGTGCCAGCAGCTTAGATCAGAATCAGCCCCAGCATTTT; clone size: .; V gene: TRBV7-6; J gene: TRBJ1-5; D gene: .
CDR3 protein: CASSQTLNQPQHF; CDR3 DNA: TGCGCCAGCAGCCAAACCCTAAATCAGCCCCAGCATTTT; clone size: .; V gene: TRBV4-1; J gene: TRBJ1-5; D gene: .
CDR3 protein: CASMGGPTDTQYF; CDR3 DNA: TGTGCCAGCATGGGGGGTCCCACAGATACGCAGTATTTT; clone size: .; V gene: TRBV28; J gene: TRBJ2-3; D gene: .
CDR3 protein: CASSPAGQGTSEQFF; CDR3 DNA: TGTGCCAGCAGTCCTGCGGGACAGGGGACAAGTGAGCAGTTCTTC; clone size: .; V gene: TRBV27; J gene: TRBJ2-1; D gene: TRBD1
CDR3 protein: CASSLDRLNTEAFF; CDR3 DNA: TGTGCCAGCAGCTTAGACAGGCTGAACACTGAAGCTTTCTTT; clone size: .; V gene: TRBV11-1; J gene: TRBJ1-1; D gene: .
CDR3 protein: CASSQGGAGNQPQHF; CDR3 DNA: TGTGCCAGCAGCCAAGGGGGGGCGGGCAATCAGCCCCAGCATTTT; clone size: .; V gene: TRBV28; J gene: TRBJ1-5; D gene: .
CDR3 protein: CASSVGDYADTQYF; CDR3 DNA: TGTGCCAGCAGCGTAGGGGACTACGCAGATACGCAGTATTTT; clone size: .; V gene: TRBV9; J gene: TRBJ2-3; D gene: TRBD2
CDR3 protein: CASPDREYEQYF; CDR3 DNA: TGTGCCAGCCCCGACAGGGAGTACGAGCAGTACTTC; clone size: .; V gene: TRBV9; J gene: TRBJ2-7; D gene: TRBD1
CDR3 protein: CASSAGNGNQPQHF; CDR3 DNA: TGTGCCAGCAGCGCAGGGAATGGCAATCAGCCCCAGCATTTT; clone size: .; V gene: TRBV7-6; J gene: TRBJ1-5; D gene: .
CDR3 protein: CASSSTGGVHQPQHF; CDR3 DNA: TGTGCCAGCAGCTCAACAGGGGGCGTTCATCAGCCCCAGCATTTT; clone size: .; V gene: TRBV9; J gene: TRBJ1-5; D gene: TRBD1
CDR3 protein: CASSKTGASGYNSPLHF; CDR3 DNA: TGTGCCAGCAGCAAAACAGGGGCAAGTGGCTATAATTCACCCCTCCACTTT; clone size: .; V gene: TRBV9; J gene: TRBJ1-6; D gene: TRBD1